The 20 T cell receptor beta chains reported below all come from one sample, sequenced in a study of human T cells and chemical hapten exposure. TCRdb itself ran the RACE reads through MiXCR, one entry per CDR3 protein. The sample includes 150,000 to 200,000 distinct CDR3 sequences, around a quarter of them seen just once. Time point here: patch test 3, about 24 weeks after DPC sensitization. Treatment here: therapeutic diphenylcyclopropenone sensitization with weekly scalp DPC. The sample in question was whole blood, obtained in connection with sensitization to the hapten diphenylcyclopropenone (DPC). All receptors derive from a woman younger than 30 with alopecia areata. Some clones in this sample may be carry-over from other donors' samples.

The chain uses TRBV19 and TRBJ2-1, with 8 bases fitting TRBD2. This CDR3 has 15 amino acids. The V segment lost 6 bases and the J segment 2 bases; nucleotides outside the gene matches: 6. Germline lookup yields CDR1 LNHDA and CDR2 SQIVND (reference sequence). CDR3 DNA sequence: TGTGCCAGTAGACGCACTAGCGGCCCCTACAATGAGCAGTTCTTC. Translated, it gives CASRRTSGPYNEQFF.

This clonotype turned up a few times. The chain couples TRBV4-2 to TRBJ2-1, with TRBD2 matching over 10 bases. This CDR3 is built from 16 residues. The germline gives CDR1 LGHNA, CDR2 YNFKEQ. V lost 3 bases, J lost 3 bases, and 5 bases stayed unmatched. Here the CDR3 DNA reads TGTGCCAGCAGCCACAGACTAGCGGGTTTCTACAATGAGCAGTTCTTC. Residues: CASSHRLAGFYNEQFF.

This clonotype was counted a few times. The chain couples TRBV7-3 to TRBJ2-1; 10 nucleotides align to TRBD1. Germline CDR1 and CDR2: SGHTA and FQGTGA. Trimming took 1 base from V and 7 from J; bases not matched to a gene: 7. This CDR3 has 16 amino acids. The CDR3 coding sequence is TGTGCCAGCAGCTTAAGATCGGGACAGGGGTGGAATGAGCAGTTCTTC. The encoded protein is CASSLRSGQGWNEQFF.

The CDR3 sequence is CASSLDGRSMNEQFF. CDR3 in DNA: TGTGCCAGCAGCTTAGACGGGAGAAGTATGAATGAGCAGTTCTTC. The V call is TRBV7-8, the J call TRBJ2-1, with a possible D match to TRBD2 (6 bases). V lost 1 base and J 7 bases, leaving 14 bases between the germline ends. CDR3 length: 15 residues. Germline V CDR1 and CDR2: SGHVS, FQNEAQ.

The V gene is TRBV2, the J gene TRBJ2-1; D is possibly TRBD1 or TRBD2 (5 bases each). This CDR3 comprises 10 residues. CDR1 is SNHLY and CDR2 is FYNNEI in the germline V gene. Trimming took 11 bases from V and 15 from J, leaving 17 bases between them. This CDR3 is CAGVGPGPFF. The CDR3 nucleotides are TGTGCCGGGGTGGGACCTGGGCCGTTCTTC.

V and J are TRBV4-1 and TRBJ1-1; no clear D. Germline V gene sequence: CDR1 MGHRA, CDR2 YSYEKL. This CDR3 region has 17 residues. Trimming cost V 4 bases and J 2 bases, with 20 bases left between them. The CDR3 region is CASSRDSRGRANTEAFF. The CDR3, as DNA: TGCGCCAGCAGCCGAGATTCTCGCGGGAGGGCCAACACTGAAGCTTTCTTT.

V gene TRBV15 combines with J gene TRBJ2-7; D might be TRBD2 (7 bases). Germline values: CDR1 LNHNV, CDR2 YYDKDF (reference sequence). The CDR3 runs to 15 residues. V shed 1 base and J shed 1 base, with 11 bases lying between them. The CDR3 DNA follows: TGTGCCACCAGCAGAGGGACAGCGGGATCCTACGAGCAGTACTTC. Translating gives CATSRGTAGSYEQYF. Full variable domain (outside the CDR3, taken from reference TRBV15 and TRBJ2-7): DAMVIQNPRYQVTQFGKPVTLSCSQTLNHNVMYWYQQKSSQAPKLLFHYYDKDFNNEADTPDNFQSRRPNTSFCFLDIRSPGLGDTAMYLCATSRGTAGSYEQYFGPGTRLTVT.

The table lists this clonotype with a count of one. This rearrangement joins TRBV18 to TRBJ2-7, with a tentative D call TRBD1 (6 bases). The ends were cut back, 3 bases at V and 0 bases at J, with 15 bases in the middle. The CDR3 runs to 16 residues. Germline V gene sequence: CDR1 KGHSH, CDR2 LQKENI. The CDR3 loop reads CASSPSRDTPSYEQYF. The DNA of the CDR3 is TGTGCCAGCTCACCGAGCCGGGACACCCCCTCCTACGAGCAGTACTTC.

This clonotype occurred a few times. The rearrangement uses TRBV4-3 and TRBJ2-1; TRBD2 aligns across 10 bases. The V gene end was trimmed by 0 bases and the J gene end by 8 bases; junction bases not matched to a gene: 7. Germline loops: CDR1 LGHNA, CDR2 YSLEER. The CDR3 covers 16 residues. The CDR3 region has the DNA TGCGCCAGCAGCCAAGACCCAGCGGGAGGGCTAGATGAGCAGTTCTTC. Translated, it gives CASSQDPAGGLDEQFF.

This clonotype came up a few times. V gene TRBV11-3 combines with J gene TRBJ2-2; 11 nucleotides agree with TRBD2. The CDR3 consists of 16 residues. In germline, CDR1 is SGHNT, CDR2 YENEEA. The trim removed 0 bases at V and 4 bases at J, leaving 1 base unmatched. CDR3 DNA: TGTGCCAGCAGCTTAGATCTAGCGGGAGGCACCGGGGAGCTGTTTTTT. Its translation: CASSLDLAGGTGELFF.

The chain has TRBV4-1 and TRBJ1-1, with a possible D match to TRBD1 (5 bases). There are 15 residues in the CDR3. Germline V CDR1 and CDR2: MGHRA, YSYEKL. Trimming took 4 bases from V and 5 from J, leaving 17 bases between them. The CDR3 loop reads CASSLKLDSKTEAFF. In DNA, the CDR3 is TGCGCCAGCAGCCTAAAGCTCGACAGTAAAACTGAAGCTTTCTTT.

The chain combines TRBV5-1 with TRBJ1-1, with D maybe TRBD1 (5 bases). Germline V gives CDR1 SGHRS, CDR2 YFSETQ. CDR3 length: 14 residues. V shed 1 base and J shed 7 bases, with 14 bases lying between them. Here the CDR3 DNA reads TGCGCCAGCAGCTTGCCGGGGACGGTGCATGAAGCTTTCTTT. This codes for CASSLPGTVHEAFF.

This CDR3 reads CSVPVRGWADTQYF. The CDR3 DNA follows: TGCAGCGTTCCTGTTAGGGGGTGGGCAGATACGCAGTATTTT. J is TRBJ2-3 and V is TRBV29-1, with a possible D match to TRBD1 (6 bases). Germline lookup yields CDR1 SQVTM and CDR2 ANQGSEA. Trimming took off 5 bases at V and 4 bases at J, with 16 bases between the two ends. The CDR3 covers 14 residues.

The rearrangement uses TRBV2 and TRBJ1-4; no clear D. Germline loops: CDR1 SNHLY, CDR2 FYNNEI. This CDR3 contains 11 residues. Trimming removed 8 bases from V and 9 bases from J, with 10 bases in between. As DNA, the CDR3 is TGTGCCAGCGGCCTGAGTCAAAAACTGTTTTTT. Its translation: CASGLSQKLFF.

The CDR3 DNA sequence: TGTGCCAGCTCACTTGGCGGTCCCCCCACAGATACGCAGTATTTT. It specifies CASSLGGPPTDTQYF. J is TRBJ2-3 and V is TRBV18; D not certain. The CDR3 is 15 residues long. CDR1 is KGHSH and CDR2 is LQKENI in the germline V gene. Trimming left V 4 bases short and J 2 bases short, with 13 bases between.

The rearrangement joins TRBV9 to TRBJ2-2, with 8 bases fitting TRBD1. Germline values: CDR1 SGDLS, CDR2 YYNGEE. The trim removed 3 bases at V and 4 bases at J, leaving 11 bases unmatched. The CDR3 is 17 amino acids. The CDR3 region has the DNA TGTGCCAGCAGCGCCCCCCGGACAGGGACGAGCACCGGGGAGCTGTTTTTT. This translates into CASSAPRTGTSTGELFF.

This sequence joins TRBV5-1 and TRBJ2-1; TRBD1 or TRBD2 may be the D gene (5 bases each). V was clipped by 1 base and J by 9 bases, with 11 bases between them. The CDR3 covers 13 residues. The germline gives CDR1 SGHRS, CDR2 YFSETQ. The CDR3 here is CASSLRGDGEQFF. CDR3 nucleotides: TGCGCCAGCAGCTTGAGAGGGGACGGTGAGCAGTTCTTC.

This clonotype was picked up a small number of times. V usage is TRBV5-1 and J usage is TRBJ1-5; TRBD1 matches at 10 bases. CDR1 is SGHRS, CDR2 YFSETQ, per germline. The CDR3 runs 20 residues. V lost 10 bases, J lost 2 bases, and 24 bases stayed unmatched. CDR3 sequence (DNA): TGCGCCTCCGAAGGCGGGACGGGACAGGGGCTTTACCGGGGCAATCAGCCCCAGCATTTT. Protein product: CASEGGTGQGLYRGNQPQHF.

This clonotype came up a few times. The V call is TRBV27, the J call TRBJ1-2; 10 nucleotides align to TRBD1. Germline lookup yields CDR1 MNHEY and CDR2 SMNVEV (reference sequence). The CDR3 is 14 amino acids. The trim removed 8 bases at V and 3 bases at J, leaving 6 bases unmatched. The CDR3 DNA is TGTGCCAGCGGGGACAGGGGAGGGGACTATGGCTACACCTTC. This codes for CASGDRGGDYGYTF.

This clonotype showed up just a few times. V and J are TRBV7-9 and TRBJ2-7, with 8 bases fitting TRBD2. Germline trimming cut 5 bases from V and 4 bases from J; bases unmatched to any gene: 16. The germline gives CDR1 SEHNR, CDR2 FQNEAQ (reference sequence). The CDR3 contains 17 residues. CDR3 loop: CASSGPAAPGGAYEQYF. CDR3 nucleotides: TGTGCCAGCAGCGGACCCGCAGCGCCGGGGGGGGCATACGAGCAGTACTTC. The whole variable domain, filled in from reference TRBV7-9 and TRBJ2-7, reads DTGVSQNPRHKITKRGQNVTFRCDPISEHNRLYWYRQTLGQGPEFLTYFQNEAQLEKSRLLSDRFSAERPKGSFSTLEIQRTEQGDSAMYLCASSGPAAPGGAYEQYFGPGTRLTVT.